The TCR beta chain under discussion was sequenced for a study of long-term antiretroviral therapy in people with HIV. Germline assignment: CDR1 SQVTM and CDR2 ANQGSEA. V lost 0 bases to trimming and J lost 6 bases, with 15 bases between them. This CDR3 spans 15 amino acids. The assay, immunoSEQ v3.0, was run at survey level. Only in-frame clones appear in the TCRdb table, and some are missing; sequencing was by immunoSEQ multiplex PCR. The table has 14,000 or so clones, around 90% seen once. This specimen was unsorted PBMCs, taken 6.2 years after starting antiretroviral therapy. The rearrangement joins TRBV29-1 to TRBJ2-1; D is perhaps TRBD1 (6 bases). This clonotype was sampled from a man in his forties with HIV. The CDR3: CSVEDRRGIRNEQFF. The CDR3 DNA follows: TGCAGCGTTGAAGATCGCAGGGGCATACGCAATGAGCAGTTCTTC.